In this sample, the clone carrying this T cell receptor beta chain turned up a few times. The antigen remains unidentified. One end of the junction fails to match germline, which may point to a read error. The source of the sample is a study of T-cell memory formation after mild COVID-19. Employing constant-segment primers, 5'RACE generated TCR alpha and TCR beta cDNA libraries bearing sample barcodes and UMIs. TCRdb itself ran the 5' RACE reads through MiXCR, one entry per CDR3 protein. Of 300,000 to 400,000 distinct CDR3 sequences detected, around a fifth appear once; the ten largest clones hold around an eighth. Study-wide findings and caveats: The finding that pre-infection memory included some responding clones suggested that cross-reactive memory joined.

Germline CDR1 SGHRS, CDR2 YFSETQ. CDR3 length: 12 residues. The V and J genes are TRBV5-1 and TRBJ2-4; TRBD2 might be the D (5 bases). Sequenced material: PBMCs or a T cell subset sorted from them (not recorded which). The TCR sequence derives from an adult woman who had mild COVID-19 (a few samples of this study predate the infection). Cell type and time point are not known. The CDR3 sequence: CATADEDGLVNF. The CDR3 nucleotides are TGCGCCACCGCAGATGAGGACGGACTGGTGAACTTC.